The T cell receptor beta chain under discussion was sequenced for a study of blood T cell repertoires in COVID-19. The table came from immunoSEQ multiplex PCR; TCRdb's copy has only in-frame clones and leaves some out. This sample yields approximately 240,000 clones, of which about 80% are seen a single time; roughly 2.3% belongs to the top ten. Germline V gene data show CDR1 as SEHNR and CDR2 as FQNEAQ (reference sequence). The V end was cut by 5 bases, the J end by 1 base, with 17 bases between. This CDR3 has 16 amino acids. Material: peripheral blood. The receptor was isolated from a woman aged 60 to 75 with acute or convalescent COVID-19. The chain has TRBV7-9 and TRBJ2-5, with D unclear. The CDR3, as DNA: TGTGCCAGCAGCCTCCCCGTGACAAACCTCCAAGAGACCCAGTACTTC. This encodes CASSLPVTNLQETQYF.